A single sample is the source of the 8 T cell receptor beta chains below, sequenced in a study of early T cells in non-severe SARS-CoV-2 infection. Via MiXCR, TCRdb re-called the 5' RACE reads, giving one row per CDR3 protein. Among 90,000 to 130,000 distinct CDR3 sequences listed, 10% to 15% were seen once. The source material was whole blood, sampled at baseline. The receptor source for this set is an adult who was a healthcare worker with PCR-confirmed SARS-CoV-2 infection or an uninfected control (not recorded which).

This chain joins TRBV14 and TRBJ1-6; no reliable D call. Germline V gene sequence: CDR1 SGHDN, CDR2 FVKESK. CDR3 length: 13 amino acids. V lost 5 bases to trimming and J lost 7 bases, with 9 bases between them. The CDR3 sequence is CASSVLQNSPLHF. The CDR3 DNA follows: TGTGCCAGCAGCGTCCTCCAAAATTCACCCCTCCACTTT.

The table lists this clonotype with a few counts. The chain combines TRBV29-1 with TRBJ2-7; possible D gene TRBD1, 6 bases. This CDR3 is 15 amino acids long. V lost 6 bases, J lost 2 bases, and 20 bases lay in between. Germline CDR1 reads SQVTM; CDR2 reads ANQGSEA. The CDR3 DNA follows: TGCAGCGTCGCTCATATACAGGGACCCGCCTACGAGCAGTACTTC. This sequence encodes CSVAHIQGPAYEQYF.

The sample holds many counts of this clonotype. The chain has TRBV12-3 or TRBV12-4 and TRBJ2-7, with TRBD1 matching over 9 bases. The CDR3 runs to 14 residues. V was pared by 4 bases and J by 2 bases, with 3 bases of the junction left unmatched. The CDR3 spells CASSSGQGAYEQYF. CDR3 DNA sequence: TGTGCCAGCAGTTCGGGACAGGGAGCCTACGAGCAGTACTTC.

V usage is TRBV30 and J usage is TRBJ2-7, with 11 bases that match TRBD2. Germline V gene lookup returns CDR1 GTSNPN and CDR2 SVGIG (reference sequence). The junction had 12 bases not matched to a gene; V was cut back by 2 bases and J by 0 bases. There are 18 residues in the CDR3. The CDR3 protein is CAWSKPGLAELNSYEQYF. The DNA for the CDR3 is TGTGCCTGGAGTAAGCCGGGACTAGCGGAACTCAACTCCTACGAGCAGTACTTC.

This clonotype was recorded many times. V is TRBV2 and J is TRBJ1-4; no clear D. The germline gives CDR1 SNHLY, CDR2 FYNNEI. The CDR3 is 17 amino acids. The ends were cut back, 2 bases at V and 1 base at J, with 14 bases in the middle. In DNA, the CDR3 is TGTGCCAGCAGTGAAAGGTCACCACGCCTAACTAATGAAAAACTGTTTTTT. Its protein product is CASSERSPRLTNEKLFF.

Many counts were recorded for this clonotype. The chain recombines TRBV4-1 with TRBJ2-7; maybe TRBD1 (5 bases). V was shortened by 4 bases and J by 6 bases, with 16 bases between the two germline ends. The germline V gene has CDR1 MGHRA and CDR2 YSYEKL. The CDR3 covers 14 residues. The CDR3 loop is CASSLYSDSSEQYF. In nucleotides, the CDR3 is TGCGCCAGCAGCCTTTATTCAGACAGTTCCGAGCAGTACTTC.

At least ten counts were recorded for this clonotype. The chain combines TRBV20-1 with TRBJ2-1; D might be TRBD1 (7 bases). The V end lost 2 bases, the J end lost 9 bases, and 23 bases lay between the germline ends. This CDR3 spans 16 amino acids. Germline V gene sequence: CDR1 DFQATT, CDR2 SNEGSKA (reference sequence). The CDR3 coding sequence is TGCAGTGCTAGATTAGGCAGGGGGGCCCTGGGGGTTGAGCAGTTCTTC. Protein sequence: CSARLGRGALGVEQFF.

This clonotype was recorded at least ten times. CDR3: CSVEGSIGINYGYTF. The CDR3 region has the DNA TGCAGCGTTGAAGGGTCGATCGGGATTAACTATGGCTACACCTTC. The genes are TRBV29-1 and TRBJ1-2; D ambiguous. CDR3 length equals 15 residues. V was cut by 1 base and J by 1 base, with 13 bases left in between. From germline, CDR1 is SQVTM and CDR2 ANQGSEA.